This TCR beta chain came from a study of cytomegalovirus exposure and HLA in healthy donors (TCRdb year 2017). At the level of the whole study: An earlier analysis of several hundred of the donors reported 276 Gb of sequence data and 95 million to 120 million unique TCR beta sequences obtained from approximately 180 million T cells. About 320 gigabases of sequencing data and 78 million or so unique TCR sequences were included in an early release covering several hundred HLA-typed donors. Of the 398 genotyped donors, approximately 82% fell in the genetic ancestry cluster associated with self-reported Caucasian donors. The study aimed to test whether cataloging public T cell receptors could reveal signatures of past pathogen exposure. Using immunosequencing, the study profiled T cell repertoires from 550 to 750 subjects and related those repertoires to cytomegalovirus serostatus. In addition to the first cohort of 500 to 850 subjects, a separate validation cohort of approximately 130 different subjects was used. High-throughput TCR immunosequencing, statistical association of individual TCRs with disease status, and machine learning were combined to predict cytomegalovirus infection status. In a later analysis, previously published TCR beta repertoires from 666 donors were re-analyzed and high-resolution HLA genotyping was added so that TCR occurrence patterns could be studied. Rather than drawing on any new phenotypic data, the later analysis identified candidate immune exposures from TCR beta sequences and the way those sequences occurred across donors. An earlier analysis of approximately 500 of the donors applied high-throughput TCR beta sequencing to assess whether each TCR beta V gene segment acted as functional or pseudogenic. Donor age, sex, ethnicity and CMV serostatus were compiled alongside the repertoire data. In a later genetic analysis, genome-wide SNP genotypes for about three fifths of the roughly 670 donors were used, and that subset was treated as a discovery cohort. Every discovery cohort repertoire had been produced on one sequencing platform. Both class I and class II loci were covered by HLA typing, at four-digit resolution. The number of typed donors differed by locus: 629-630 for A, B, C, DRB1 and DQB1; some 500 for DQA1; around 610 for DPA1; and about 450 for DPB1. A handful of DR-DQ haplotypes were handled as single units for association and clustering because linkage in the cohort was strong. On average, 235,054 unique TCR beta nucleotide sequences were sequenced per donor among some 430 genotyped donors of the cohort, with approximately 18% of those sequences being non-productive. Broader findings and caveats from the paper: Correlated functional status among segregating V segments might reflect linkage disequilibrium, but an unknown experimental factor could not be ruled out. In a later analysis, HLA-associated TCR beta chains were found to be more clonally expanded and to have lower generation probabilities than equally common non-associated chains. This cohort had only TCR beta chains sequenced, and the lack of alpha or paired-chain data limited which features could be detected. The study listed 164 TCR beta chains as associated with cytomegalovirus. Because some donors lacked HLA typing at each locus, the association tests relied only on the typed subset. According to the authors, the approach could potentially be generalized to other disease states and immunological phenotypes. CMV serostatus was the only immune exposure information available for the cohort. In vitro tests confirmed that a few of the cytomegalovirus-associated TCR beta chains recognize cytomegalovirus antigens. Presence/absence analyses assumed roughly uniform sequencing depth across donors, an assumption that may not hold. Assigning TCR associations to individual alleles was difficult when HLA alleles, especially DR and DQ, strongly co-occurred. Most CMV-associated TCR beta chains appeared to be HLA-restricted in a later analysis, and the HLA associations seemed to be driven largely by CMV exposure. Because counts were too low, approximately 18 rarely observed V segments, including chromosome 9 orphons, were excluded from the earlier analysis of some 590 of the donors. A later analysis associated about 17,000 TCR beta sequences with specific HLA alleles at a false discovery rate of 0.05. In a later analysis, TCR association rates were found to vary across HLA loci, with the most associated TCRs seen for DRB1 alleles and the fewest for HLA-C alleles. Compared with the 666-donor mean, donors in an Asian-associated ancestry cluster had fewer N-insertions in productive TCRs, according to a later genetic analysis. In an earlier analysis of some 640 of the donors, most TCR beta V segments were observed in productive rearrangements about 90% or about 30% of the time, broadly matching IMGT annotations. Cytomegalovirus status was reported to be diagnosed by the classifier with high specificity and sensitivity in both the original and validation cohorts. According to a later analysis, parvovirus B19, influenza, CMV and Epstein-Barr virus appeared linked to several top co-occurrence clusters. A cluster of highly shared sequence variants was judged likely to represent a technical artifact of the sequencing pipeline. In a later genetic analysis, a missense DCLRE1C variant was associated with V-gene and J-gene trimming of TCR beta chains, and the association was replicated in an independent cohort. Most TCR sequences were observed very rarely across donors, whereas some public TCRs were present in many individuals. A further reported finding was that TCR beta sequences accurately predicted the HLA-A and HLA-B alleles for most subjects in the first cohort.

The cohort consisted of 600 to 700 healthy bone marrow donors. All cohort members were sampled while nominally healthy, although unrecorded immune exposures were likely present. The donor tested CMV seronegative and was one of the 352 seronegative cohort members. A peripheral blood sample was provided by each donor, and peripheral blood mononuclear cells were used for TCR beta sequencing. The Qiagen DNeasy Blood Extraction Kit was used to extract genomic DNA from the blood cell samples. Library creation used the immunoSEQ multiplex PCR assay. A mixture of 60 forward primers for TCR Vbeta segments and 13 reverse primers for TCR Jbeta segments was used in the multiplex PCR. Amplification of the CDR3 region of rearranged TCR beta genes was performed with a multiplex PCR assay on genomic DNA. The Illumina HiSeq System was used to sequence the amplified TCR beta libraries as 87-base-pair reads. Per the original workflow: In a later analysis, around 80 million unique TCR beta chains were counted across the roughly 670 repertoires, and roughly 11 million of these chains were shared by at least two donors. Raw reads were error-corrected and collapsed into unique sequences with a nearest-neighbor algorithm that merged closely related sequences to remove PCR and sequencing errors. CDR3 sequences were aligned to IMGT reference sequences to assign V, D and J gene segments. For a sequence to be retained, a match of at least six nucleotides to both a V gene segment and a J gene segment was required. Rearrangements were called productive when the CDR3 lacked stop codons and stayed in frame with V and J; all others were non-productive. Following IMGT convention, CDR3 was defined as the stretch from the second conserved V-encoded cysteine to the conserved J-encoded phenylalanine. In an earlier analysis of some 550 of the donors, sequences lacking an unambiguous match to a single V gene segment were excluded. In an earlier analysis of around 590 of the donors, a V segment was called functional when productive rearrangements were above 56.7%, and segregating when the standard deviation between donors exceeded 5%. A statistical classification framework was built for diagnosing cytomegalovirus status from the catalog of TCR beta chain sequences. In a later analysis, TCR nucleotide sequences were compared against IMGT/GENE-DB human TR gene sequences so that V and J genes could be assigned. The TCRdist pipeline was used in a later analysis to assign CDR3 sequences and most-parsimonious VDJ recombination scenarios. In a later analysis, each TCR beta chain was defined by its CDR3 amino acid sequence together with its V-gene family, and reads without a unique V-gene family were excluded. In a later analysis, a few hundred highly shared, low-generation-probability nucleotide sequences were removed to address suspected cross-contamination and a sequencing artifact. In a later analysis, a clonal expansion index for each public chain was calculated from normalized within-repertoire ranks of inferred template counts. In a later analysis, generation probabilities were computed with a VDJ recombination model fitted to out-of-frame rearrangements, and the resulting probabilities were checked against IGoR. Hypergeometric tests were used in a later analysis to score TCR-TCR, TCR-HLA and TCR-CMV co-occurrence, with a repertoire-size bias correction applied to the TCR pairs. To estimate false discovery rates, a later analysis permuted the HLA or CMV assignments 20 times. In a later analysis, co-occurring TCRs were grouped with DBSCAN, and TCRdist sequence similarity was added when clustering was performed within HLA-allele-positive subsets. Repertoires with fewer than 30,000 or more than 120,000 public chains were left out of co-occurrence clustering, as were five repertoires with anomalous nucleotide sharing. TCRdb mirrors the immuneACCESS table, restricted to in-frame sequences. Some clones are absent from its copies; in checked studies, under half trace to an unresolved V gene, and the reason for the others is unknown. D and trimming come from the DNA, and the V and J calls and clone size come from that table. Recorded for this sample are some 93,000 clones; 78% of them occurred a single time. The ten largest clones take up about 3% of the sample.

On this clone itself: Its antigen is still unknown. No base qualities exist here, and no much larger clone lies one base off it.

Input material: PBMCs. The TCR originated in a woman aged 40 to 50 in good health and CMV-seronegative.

The CDR3 protein: CASSPSQRGSYEQYF. The DNA reads TGTGCCAGCAGCCCGAGCCAGCGAGGCTCCTACGAGCAGTACTTC. The sequence links TRBV27 to TRBJ2-7, with no confident D gene call. The germline V gene (reference sequence) supplies CDR1 MNHEY and CDR2 SMNVEV. From cysteine to phenylalanine, the CDR3 is 15 amino acids long. Just the 45-base CDR3 DNA is kept, in frame starting at base 1. V drops 6 bases and J drops 0 bases, leaving 15 bases in between.